This passage covers 8 T cell receptor beta chains from one sample sequenced in a study of sequential checkpoint blockade in melanoma. Stated treatment: randomized to nivolumab then ipilimumab (arm A) or the reverse (arm B). Clones were sequenced by immunoSEQ multiplex PCR, and TCRdb holds only the in-frame ones, with some missing. This sample carries approximately 8,800 clones, 45% to 70% of them seen once, and the ten largest clones take 17%. The material sequenced was CD8+ T cells sorted from blood (inferred from file names), taken from a patient given nivolumab and ipilimumab in sequence. These receptor sequences come from a human donor with melanoma.

The J gene is TRBJ2-7, the V gene TRBV7-9; the match to TRBD1 covers 7 bases. Germline-derived CDR1 and CDR2 are SEHNR and FQNEAQ (reference sequence). The V and J ends lost 4 bases and 2 bases, in that order; junction bases with no gene match: 8. The CDR3 is made up of 15 amino acids. The CDR3 reads CASSSTDRPPYEQYF. The CDR3 coding sequence is TGTGCCAGCAGCTCAACGGACAGGCCTCCCTACGAGCAGTACTTC. The complete variable domain, with remaining parts taken from reference TRBV7-9 and TRBJ2-7, reads DTGVSQNPRHKITKRGQNVTFRCDPISEHNRLYWYRQTLGQGPEFLTYFQNEAQLEKSRLLSDRFSAERPKGSFSTLEIQRTEQGDSAMYLCASSSTDRPPYEQYFGPGTRLTVT.

The chain combines TRBV12-5 with TRBJ2-1, with 7 bases lining up with TRBD2. This CDR3 contains 18 residues. Germline V gene lookup returns CDR1 LGHNT and CDR2 FRNRAP. V shed 8 bases, J shed 1 base, and the junction held 17 bases outside the gene matches. For the CDR3, the DNA is TGTGCTAGTTACCTAGCGGTGCTACCCGGTAGTTCCTACAATGAGCAGTTCTTC. This gives the protein CASYLAVLPGSSYNEQFF.

The chain joins TRBV11-2 to TRBJ2-1; D remains ambiguous. The CDR3 is 12 residues long. Germline lookup yields CDR1 SGHAT and CDR2 FQNNGV. Trimming cost V 2 bases and J 9 bases, with 8 bases left between them. The CDR3 DNA follows: TGTGCCAGCAGCTTATTAGCCACTGAGCAGTTCTTC. It yields the protein CASSLLATEQFF.

This clone was observed a few times. The chain links TRBV6-4 to TRBJ2-1, with TRBD2 matching 14 bases. After removal of 6 bases from V and 5 bases from J, the junction contained 6 bases not matched to a gene. Germline V gene sequence: CDR1 MRHNA, CDR2 SNTAGT. CDR3 length: 16 amino acids. CDR3: CASSETSGGAHNEQFF. The CDR3 region has the DNA TGTGCCAGCAGCGAGACTAGCGGGGGGGCCCACAATGAGCAGTTCTTC.

The CDR3 DNA reads TGTGCCAGCAGTTCGGGATTGGTATACACCTTC. Protein product: CASSSGLVYTF. The J gene is TRBJ1-2, the V gene TRBV6-5; D unclear. Trimming took 4 bases from V and 11 from J, leaving 11 bases between them. This CDR3 contains 11 residues. Germline CDR1 MNHEY, CDR2 SVGAGI.

V gene TRBV27 combines with J gene TRBJ2-2; D perhaps matches TRBD1 (6 bases). This CDR3 region has 15 residues. CDR1 and CDR2 from the germline V gene are MNHEY and SMNVEV (reference sequence). V gave up 4 bases and J gave up 5 bases, with 14 bases separating them. The CDR3 sequence is CASSSPTTGTGELFF. CDR3 nucleotides: TGTGCCAGCAGTTCACCCACTACAGGGACCGGGGAGCTGTTTTTT.

A few counts support this clone. The CDR3 loop is CASSLGESNYGYTF. The CDR3 region has the DNA TGTGCCAGCAGCTTAGGCGAATCCAACTATGGCTACACCTTC. This rearrangement joins TRBV7-8 to TRBJ1-2; D ambiguous. CDR3 size: 14 residues. Trimming took off 1 base at V and 2 bases at J, with 8 bases between the two ends. Germline CDR1 is SGHVS and CDR2 is FQNEAQ. Filled out from reference TRBV7-8 and TRBJ1-2, the complete variable domain reads GAGVSQSPRYKVAKRGQDVALRCDPISGHVSLFWYQQALGQGPEFLTYFQNEAQLDKSGLPSDRFFAERPEGSVSTLKIQRTQQEDSAVYLCASSLGESNYGYTFGSGTRLTVV.

The CDR3, as DNA: TGTGCCAGCAGTAGTCTGGGGGCGAGAAAGGAAGCTTTCTTT. Protein product: CASSSLGARKEAFF. The chain carries TRBV28 and TRBJ1-1; tentative D call: TRBD1 (6 bases). Trimming pared 5 bases from V and 8 bases from J, leaving 18 bases between. CDR1 is MDHEN and CDR2 is SYDVKM in the germline V gene. The CDR3 covers 14 residues. The entire variable domain, with the rest obtained from reference TRBV28 and TRBJ1-1, is as follows: DVKVTQSSRYLVKRTGEKVFLECVQDMDHENMFWYRQDPGLGLRLIYFSYDVKMKEKGDIPEGYSVSREKKERFSLILESASTNQTSMYLCASSSLGARKEAFFGQGTRLTVV.